This TCR beta chain was sequenced for a study of cytomegalovirus exposure and HLA in healthy donors. Overall study: Early on, a data release was issued that held roughly 84 million unique TCRs from HLA-typed donors.

Trimming pared 3 bases from V and 6 bases from J, leaving 18 bases between. The CDR3 totals 15 residues. CDR1 SGHNT and CDR2 YYREEE come from the germline V gene (reference sequence). Study-wide findings and caveats: Looking again later, the authors saw that most CMV-associated TCR beta chains seemed HLA-restricted. Cytomegalovirus status was reportedly diagnosed by the classifier with high sensitivity and specificity. The authors assumed roughly uniform sequencing depth across donors for presence/absence analyses.

About this clone itself: Its specificity is not known.

The PCR contained 60 Vbeta and 13 Jbeta primers. Here immunoSEQ multiplex PCR was the method, and the copy in TCRdb shows in-frame clones only, minus some. The sample has fewer than 140,000 clones, roughly 82% seen once. The specimen sequenced was PBMCs. This TCR was recovered from a woman between 45 and 65 years old in good health and CMV-seropositive. The chain uses TRBV5-4 and TRBJ1-1, with D possibly being TRBD1 (6 bases). This chain's CDR3 is CASSSARGGSSEAFF. In DNA, the CDR3 is TGTGCCAGCAGCTCAGCCAGGGGAGGGTCCTCTGAAGCTTTCTTT.